This T cell receptor beta chain is drawn from a study of T cell responses to AZD1222 COVID-19 vaccine. Study-wide findings and caveats: Sampled repertoires all dated from after the peak T cell response.

In the case of this clone: Its antigen remains unknown.

The method was immunoSEQ multiplex PCR; TCRdb's version includes in-frame clones alone and lacks a portion of them. The sample includes approximately 100,000 clones, about 89% of them seen just once. The CDR3 sequence is 14 residues long. Trimming pared 6 bases from V and 4 bases from J, leaving 12 bases between. Germline V gene lookup returns CDR1 KGHSH and CDR2 LQKENI. Sequenced here: peripheral blood, sampled on day 0 of AZD1222 vaccination. This chain links TRBV18 with TRBJ2-2, with D perhaps matching TRBD2 (5 bases). The sequence was collected from an adult in good health. The CDR3 DNA reads as TGTGCCAGCTCCGGGTTGGGAGCCACCGGGGAGCTGTTTTTT. Its protein product is CASSGLGATGELFF. Drawing the rest from reference TRBV18 and TRBJ2-2, the complete variable domain is NAGVMQNPRHLVRRRGQEARLRCSPMKGHSHVYWYRQLPEEGLKFMVYLQKENIIDESGMPKERFSAEFPKEGPSILRIQQVVRGDSAAYFCASSGLGATGELFFGEGSRLTVL.